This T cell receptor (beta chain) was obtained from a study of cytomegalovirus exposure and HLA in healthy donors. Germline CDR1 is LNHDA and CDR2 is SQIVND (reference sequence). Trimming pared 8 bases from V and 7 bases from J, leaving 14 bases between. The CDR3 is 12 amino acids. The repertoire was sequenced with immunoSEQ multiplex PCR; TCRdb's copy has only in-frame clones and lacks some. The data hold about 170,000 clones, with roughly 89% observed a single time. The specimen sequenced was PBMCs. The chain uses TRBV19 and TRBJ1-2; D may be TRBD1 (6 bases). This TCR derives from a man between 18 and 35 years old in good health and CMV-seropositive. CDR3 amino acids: CASGRGHTGYTF. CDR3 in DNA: TGTGCCAGTGGGCGGGGGCATACTGGCTACACCTTC.